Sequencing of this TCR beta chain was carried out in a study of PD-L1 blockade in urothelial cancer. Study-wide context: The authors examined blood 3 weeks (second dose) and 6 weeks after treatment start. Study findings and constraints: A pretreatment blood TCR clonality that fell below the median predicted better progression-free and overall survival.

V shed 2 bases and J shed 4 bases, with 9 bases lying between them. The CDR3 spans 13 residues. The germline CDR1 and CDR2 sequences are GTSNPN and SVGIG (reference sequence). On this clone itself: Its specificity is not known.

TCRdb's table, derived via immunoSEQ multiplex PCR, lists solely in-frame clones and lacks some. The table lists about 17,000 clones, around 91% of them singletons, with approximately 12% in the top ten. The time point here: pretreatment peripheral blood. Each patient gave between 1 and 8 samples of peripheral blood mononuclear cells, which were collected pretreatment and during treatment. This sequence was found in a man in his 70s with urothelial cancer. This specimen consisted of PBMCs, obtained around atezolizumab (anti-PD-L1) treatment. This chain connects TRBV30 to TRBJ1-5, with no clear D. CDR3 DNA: TGTGCCTGGAGTAAAGCGAGAAATCAGCCCCAGCATTTT. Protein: CAWSKARNQPQHF.